This T cell receptor beta chain came from a study of T cell changes during pregnancy in multiple sclerosis. V was cut by 7 bases and J by 3 bases, with 15 bases left in between. The length of the CDR3 is 13 residues. CDR1 is SQVTM and CDR2 is ANQGSEA in the germline V gene. Some clones are missing from TCRdb's copy, which holds only in-frame ones; the method was immunoSEQ multiplex PCR. The profile shows under 110,000 clones, under 95% of them singletons. This clone came up a few times. The sample in question was peripheral blood, obtained before pregnancy. The rearrangement links TRBV29-1 to TRBJ1-1; tentatively, D is TRBD1 (5 bases). This sequence originates from a female donor with multiple sclerosis, enrolled in a pregnancy study. For the CDR3, the DNA is TGCAGCGCTGGAGGGGTTGTGGACACTGAAGCTTTCTTT. Its translation is CSAGGVVDTEAFF.